This T cell receptor beta chain was recorded in a study of breast tumors, draining lymph nodes, adjacent tissues. Via MiXCR, TCRdb re-called the multiplex PCR reads, giving one row per CDR3 protein. The sample lists approximately 37,000 distinct CDR3 sequences, 30% to 45% occurring once. Study-level points and caveats: Tumor TCR diversity was below lymph nodes but above nontumor tissue.

The CDR3 totals 20 residues. The germline V gene has CDR1 SEHNR and CDR2 FQNEAQ (reference sequence). V was pared by 2 bases and J by 0 bases, with 9 bases of the junction left unmatched. Points on this clonotype: Antigen specificity is unknown.

The TCR comes from a female donor with breast cancer. Some clones in this sample may be carry-over from other donors' samples. The chain couples TRBV7-9 to TRBJ1-6, with TRBD1 matching over 11 bases. Material: breast tumor tissue. The CDR3 spells CASSLSDRGREGSYNSPLHF. CDR3 bases: TGTGCCAGCAGCTTATCGGACAGGGGGCGCGAGGGCTCCTATAATTCACCCCTCCACTTT.